The next 20 T cell receptor beta chains were all read from a single sample in a study of blood T cell repertoires in COVID-19. Method: immunoSEQ multiplex PCR; TCRdb's copy keeps in-frame clones and lacks some. This table has around 60,000 clones, about 89% appearing once. Sequencing was done on a sample of peripheral blood. The source is an older woman with active COVID-19.

The chain uses TRBV4-1 and TRBJ2-5; a weak D match, TRBD2 (6 bases). This CDR3 region has 16 residues. The V end lost 4 bases, the J end lost 5 bases, and 20 bases lay between the germline ends. Germline V gives CDR1 MGHRA, CDR2 YSYEKL. The CDR3 sequence is CASSLWGVLPRETQYF. The CDR3 nucleotides read TGCGCCAGCAGCCTTTGGGGGGTACTTCCGAGGGAGACCCAGTACTTC.

The chain couples TRBV5-1 to TRBJ1-2; weak D call: TRBD1 (5 bases). V was clipped by 2 bases and J by 8 bases, with 16 bases between them. The CDR3 totals 14 residues. Germline V gene lookup returns CDR1 SGHRS and CDR2 YFSETQ. The CDR3 here is CASSLDRPYQGYTF. Written as DNA, the CDR3 is TGCGCCAGCAGCTTAGACAGACCTTATCAAGGCTACACCTTC.

The chain is built from TRBV7-9 and TRBJ1-3, with TRBD1 matching over 9 bases. In germline, CDR1 is SEHNR, CDR2 FQNEAQ (reference sequence). CDR3 length: 17 amino acids. V lost 5 bases to trimming and J lost 1 base; unmatched junction nucleotides: 9. CDR3 protein: CASSPDRGIGSGNTIYF. In DNA form, the CDR3 reads TGTGCCAGCAGCCCGGACAGGGGTATAGGTTCTGGAAACACCATATATTTT.

This chain connects TRBV2 to TRBJ1-1; 12 bases match TRBD1. V dropped 8 bases and J dropped 5; count of bases not matched to a gene: 6. Per germline, CDR1 SNHLY and CDR2 FYNNEI. CDR3 size: 14 residues. In DNA form, the CDR3 reads TGTGCCAGCTGGGACAGGGGGCGCCGGACTGAAGCTTTCTTT. This encodes CASWDRGRRTEAFF.

The genes are TRBV24-1 and TRBJ2-3; D is possibly TRBD1 (6 bases). The CDR3 totals 13 residues. The V end lost 10 bases, the J end lost 4 bases, and 14 bases lay between the germline ends. From germline, CDR1 is KGHDR and CDR2 SFDVKD. The CDR3 protein is CATARGSSDTQYF. The CDR3 region has the DNA TGTGCCACGGCCAGGGGATCATCAGATACGCAGTATTTT.

A single count supports this clone. J is TRBJ2-6 and V is TRBV7-2; no firm D call. The CDR3 totals 13 residues. The germline V gene encodes CDR1 SGHTA and CDR2 FQGNSA. The germline V and J ends were trimmed by 7 bases and 10 bases, with 14 bases remaining between them. The CDR3, as DNA: TGTGCCAGCACCTTGAGGAGCCAGAACGTCCTGACTTTC. It codes for CASTLRSQNVLTF.

The chain joins TRBV3-1 (or the pseudogene TRBV3-2) to TRBJ1-1; 7 nucleotides agree with TRBD1. Unmatched junction bases numbered 5, after V lost 4 bases and J lost 6 bases. The germline V gene has CDR1 LGHDT and CDR2 YNNKEL (reference sequence). This CDR3 is built from 13 residues. CDR3 nucleotides: TGTGCCAGCAGCCCCAGGGGGGCCGCTGAAGCTTTCTTT. Translating gives CASSPRGAAEAFF.

This chain connects TRBV10-2 to TRBJ1-1; the D is unclear. Germline CDR1 is WSHSY and CDR2 is SAAADI. Trimming pared 7 bases from V and 0 bases from J, leaving 12 bases between. CDR3 size: 14 residues. The CDR3 protein is CASTPFTMNTEAFF. CDR3 nucleotides: TGCGCCAGCACCCCCTTTACAATGAACACTGAAGCTTTCTTT.

This rearrangement joins TRBV11-2 to TRBJ1-2, with 10 bases lining up with TRBD1. Germline V gene sequence: CDR1 SGHAT, CDR2 FQNNGV. V shed 1 base, J shed 8 bases, and the junction held 7 bases outside the gene matches. The CDR3 contains 15 residues. CDR3 protein: CASSLGGTGVVGYTF. The CDR3 nucleotides read TGTGCCAGCAGCTTAGGAGGGACAGGGGTCGTCGGCTACACCTTC.

J is TRBJ2-7 and V is TRBV30; 9 bases align to TRBD1. The V gene's germline CDR1 is GTSNPN and CDR2 SVGIG (reference sequence). Germline trimming cut 2 bases from V and 9 bases from J; bases unmatched to any gene: 11. The CDR3 loop spans 14 amino acids. CDR3 residues: CAWSRTGVLRVQYF. The CDR3 nucleotides are TGTGCCTGGAGTAGGACAGGGGTTTTAAGAGTGCAGTACTTC.

This rearrangement joins TRBV10-1 to TRBJ2-3; possible D gene TRBD1, 6 bases. This CDR3 has 16 amino acids. The ends were cut back, 2 bases at V and 0 bases at J, with 12 bases in the middle. Germline-derived CDR1 and CDR2 are WNHNN and SYGVQD (reference sequence). The DNA of the CDR3 is TGCGCCAGCAGTGAGGGGGGCAGGGGAAGCACAGATACGCAGTATTTT. It is translated as CASSEGGRGSTDTQYF.

J is TRBJ2-5 and V is TRBV18; a weak D match, TRBD2 (6 bases). Germline loops: CDR1 KGHSH, CDR2 LQKENI. The CDR3 loop spans 16 amino acids. Trimming removed 3 bases at V and 2 bases at J, with 16 bases between. The DNA for the CDR3 is TGTGCCAGCTCACCCGGACTACTAAGCGAACAAGAGACCCAGTACTTC. Its protein is CASSPGLLSEQETQYF.

In the case of this clone: Other DNA sequences in this sample translate to the same CDR3. The gene calls are TRBV10-1 and TRBJ2-1; a possible D gene is TRBD2 (7 bases). This CDR3 contains 13 residues. V was shortened by 3 bases and J by 6 bases, with 9 bases between the two germline ends. Germline CDR1 and CDR2: WNHNN and SYGVQD (reference sequence). The CDR3 nucleotides are TGCGCCAGCAGTGAAGGGGGGGGCAATGAGCAGTTCTTC. Its protein is CASSEGGGNEQFF.

The rearrangement joins TRBV7-9 to TRBJ2-2; a weak D match, TRBD1 (6 bases). V dropped 5 bases and J dropped 7 bases, with 8 bases sitting between them. Germline-derived CDR1 and CDR2 are SEHNR and FQNEAQ (reference sequence). The CDR3 loop spans 12 amino acids. In nucleotides, the CDR3 is TGTGCCAGCAGCCAAGGGGGCGGGGAGCTGTTTTTT. Its translation is CASSQGGGELFF.

The chain carries TRBV11-2 and TRBJ2-2; D gene ambiguous. The germline CDR1 and CDR2 sequences are SGHAT and FQNNGV. V was trimmed by 5 bases and J by 6 bases, leaving 16 bases between them. The CDR3 sequence is 15 residues long. CDR3 sequence reads: CASSLLRNPAGELFF. The CDR3 DNA is TGTGCCAGCAGCCTCCTCAGAAATCCCGCCGGGGAGCTGTTTTTT.

The chain joins TRBV15 to TRBJ2-1, with D unresolved. Germline V lookup: CDR1 LNHNV, CDR2 YYDKDF (reference sequence). Trimming left V 0 bases short and J 7 bases short, with 13 bases between. The CDR3 is made up of 15 amino acids. The CDR3 spells CATSRDGRFPNEQFF. For the CDR3, the DNA is TGTGCCACCAGCAGAGATGGCAGGTTTCCAAATGAGCAGTTCTTC. The full variable domain, in which reference TRBV15 and TRBJ2-1 provide the parts outside the CDR3, is DAMVIQNPRYQVTQFGKPVTLSCSQTLNHNVMYWYQQKSSQAPKLLFHYYDKDFNNEADTPDNFQSRRPNTSFCFLDIRSPGLGDTAMYLCATSRDGRFPNEQFFGPGTRLTVL.

The V and J genes are TRBV18 and TRBJ1-6, with 7 bases that match TRBD1. The CDR3 loop spans 18 amino acids. The V and J ends lost 5 bases and 0 bases, in that order; junction bases with no gene match: 10. Germline CDR1 KGHSH, CDR2 LQKENI. The CDR3 region is CASSNTGQVNSYNSPLHF. The CDR3, as DNA: TGTGCCAGCTCAAATACAGGACAGGTCAACTCCTATAATTCACCCCTCCACTTT.

This clone was recorded only once. CDR3 DNA: TGTGCCAGCAGCAAGGGACTCCCCAGGGTAGATACGCAGTATTTT. It translates to CASSKGLPRVDTQYF. This chain uses TRBV7-6 with TRBJ2-3, with D possibly being TRBD2 (6 bases). V shed 5 bases and J shed 5 bases, with 17 bases lying between them. Per germline, CDR1 SGHVS and CDR2 FNYEAQ. The CDR3 loop spans 15 amino acids.

This clone was observed a handful of times. The J gene is TRBJ1-4, the V gene TRBV5-5; the match to TRBD1 covers 7 bases. Germline V gene sequence: CDR1 SGHKS, CDR2 YYEKEE (reference sequence). Germline trimming cut 2 bases from V and 7 bases from J; bases unmatched to any gene: 2. This CDR3 is 13 amino acids long. The CDR3, as DNA: TGTGCCAGCAGCTTTCGACAGGGTGAAAAACTGTTTTTT. It encodes CASSFRQGEKLFF.

In this sample, this clone turned up once. V and J are TRBV4-3 and TRBJ2-7; 9 positions agree with TRBD2. V lost 2 bases, J lost 7 bases, and 6 bases stayed unmatched. The CDR3 runs to 14 residues. CDR1 LGHNA and CDR2 YSLEER come from the germline V gene. The CDR3 nucleotides read TGCGCCAGCAGCCAATTTAGCGGGGGCCCGGAGCAGTACTTC. Amino acids: CASSQFSGGPEQYF.